This T cell receptor (beta chain) was retrieved from a study of T-cell reconstitution after alpha-beta-depleted transplantation in children (dated by TCRdb to about 2016). For the wider study: Using TCR repertoire profiling, the study followed T-cell immune reconstitution in a quantitative way in children after TCRalphabeta/CD19-depleted allogeneic hematopoietic cell transplantation.

There are many counts of this clonotype. Its antigen is unknown. No much larger clone is present one base from it, and per-base qualities are unavailable. Receptors were amplified or captured by PCR. TCRdb lists the instrument as Illumina HiSeq 2500. TCR libraries were prepared with molecular barcoding, using unique molecular identifiers to normalize TCRbeta repertoire quantification. TCRdb handled the public reads itself, with Q25 trimming in fastp and clone calling in MiXCR, and kept productive beta chains. Entries that share a CDR3 protein sequence are merged under the most common genes and DNA. Here the sample has some 530,000 distinct CDR3 sequences; roughly an eighth occur a single time. The ten largest make up 4.5% to 6% of the sample. The material was PBMCs from the stem cell graft donor, obtained from the stem cell graft. This sequence originates from a human donor who donated a stem cell graft to a child with combined immunodeficiency.

At the DNA level, the sequence is TGTGCCAGCAGTAGTTCACCGGGACAGGGGGGAGATACGCAGTATTTT. Translation gives CASSSSPGQGGDTQYF. The sequence joins TRBV12-3 or TRBV12-4 to TRBJ2-3; 11 of the junction bases match TRBD1. Relative to germline, V is missing 5 bases and J is missing 5 bases, with 9 bases of the junction outside any gene match. Spanning cysteine to phenylalanine, the CDR3 consists of 16 amino acids. Only the CDR3 region is kept as DNA, spanning 48 bases read in frame from base 1.